The 21 T cell receptor beta chains below all came from one sample that was sequenced in a study of cytomegalovirus exposure and HLA in healthy donors. This PCR relied on a set of 60 Vbeta primers and 13 Jbeta primers. Libraries were prepared by immunoSEQ multiplex PCR; TCRdb keeps only in-frame clonotypes and omits some of them. This sample has about 210,000 clones, with around four fifths found just once. The sequenced sample was PBMCs. Source of these receptors: a boy younger than 18 in good health and CMV-seronegative.

This clone was seen just once. The chain joins TRBV19 to TRBJ1-5, with 10 positions matching TRBD1. Germline CDR1 is LNHDA and CDR2 is SQIVND (reference sequence). With V trimmed by 4 bases and J by 3 bases, 6 bases remained unmatched. The length of the CDR3 is 16 residues. The CDR3 spells CASSTVGTGDNQPQHF. The DNA for the CDR3 is TGTGCCAGTAGTACCGTCGGGACAGGGGACAATCAGCCCCAGCATTTT.

The chain joins TRBV6-4 to TRBJ1-1; possible D gene TRBD1, 5 bases. The CDR3 length is 14 residues. The germline V gene encodes CDR1 MRHNA and CDR2 SNTAGT. V was pared by 6 bases and J by 2 bases, with 13 bases between. In DNA, the CDR3 is TGTGCCAGCAGAGCTCAGGGTGTTAACACTGAAGCTTTCTTT. Its translation: CASRAQGVNTEAFF.

This chain links TRBV7-9 with TRBJ2-1; TRBD2 agrees at 9 bases. Germline lookup yields CDR1 SEHNR and CDR2 FQNEAQ (reference sequence). V lost 8 bases to trimming and J lost 9 bases; unmatched junction nucleotides: 11. This CDR3 spans 14 amino acids. In DNA form, the CDR3 reads TGTGCCAGCCGCCGCGGGGGGGCTTCGGGTGAGCAGTTCTTC. Translated, it gives CASRRGGASGEQFF. Full variable domain (missing parts from reference TRBV7-9 and TRBJ2-1): DTGVSQNPRHKITKRGQNVTFRCDPISEHNRLYWYRQTLGQGPEFLTYFQNEAQLEKSRLLSDRFSAERPKGSFSTLEIQRTEQGDSAMYLCASRRGGASGEQFFGPGTRLTVL.

The genes are TRBV30 and TRBJ2-2, with a possible D match to TRBD2 (5 bases). The germline CDR1 and CDR2 sequences are GTSNPN and SVGIG (reference sequence). CDR3 size: 14 residues. The V end lost 3 bases, the J end lost 4 bases, and 12 bases lay between the germline ends. CDR3 residues: CAWSEGVATGELFF. The CDR3 DNA reads TGTGCCTGGAGCGAGGGCGTGGCCACCGGGGAGCTGTTTTTT.

This clone was observed once. V is TRBV5-4 and J is TRBJ2-7, with a tentative D call TRBD2 (6 bases). Deletions cut 7 bases from V and 0 bases from J, with 11 bases between. The CDR3 is made up of 13 amino acids. Germline V gene sequence: CDR1 SGHNT, CDR2 YYREEE (reference sequence). CDR3: CASGAGSSYEQYF. The CDR3 DNA reads TGTGCCAGCGGCGCGGGGAGCTCCTACGAGCAGTACTTC.

The chain is built from TRBV16 and TRBJ2-1; D uncertain. Germline CDR1 KGHSY, CDR2 FQNENV. V lost 0 bases, J lost 7 bases, and 7 bases lay in between. This CDR3 spans 13 amino acids. The CDR3 reads CASSQSARNEQFF. The CDR3 DNA sequence: TGTGCCAGCAGCCAATCTGCCAGGAATGAGCAGTTCTTC.

CDR3 in amino acids: CASSPTGAGGEKLFF. In DNA, the CDR3 is TGTGCCAGCTCGCCAACAGGGGCAGGGGGTGAAAAACTGTTTTTT. The genes are TRBV18 and TRBJ1-4; TRBD1 matches 7 bases. Germline CDR1 is KGHSH and CDR2 is LQKENI. The CDR3 length is 15 residues. J was trimmed by 7 bases and V by 6 bases; bases with no gene match: 11.

This sequence joins TRBV7-2 and TRBJ2-3, with a possible D match to TRBD2 (7 bases). The V end was cut by 1 base, the J end by 4 bases, with 12 bases between. The CDR3 has 15 residues. Germline V gene sequence: CDR1 SGHTA, CDR2 FQGNSA. CDR3 bases: TGTGCCAGCAGCTTAGTGGGCGGGGGCGCAGATACGCAGTATTTT. This sequence encodes CASSLVGGGADTQYF.

The genes are TRBV27 and TRBJ2-7, with TRBD2 identical over 15 bases. CDR3 length: 15 residues. Germline V lookup: CDR1 MNHEY, CDR2 SMNVEV (reference sequence). V lost 6 bases and J lost 4; bases outside the gene matches: 4. The CDR3 spells CASSYGTSGRYEQYF. CDR3 coding DNA: TGTGCCAGCAGCTACGGGACTAGCGGGAGGTACGAGCAGTACTTC.

V gene TRBV2 combines with J gene TRBJ1-1; 7 bases agree with TRBD1. Germline-derived CDR1 and CDR2 are SNHLY and FYNNEI. CDR3 length: 16 residues. After removal of 5 bases from V and 0 bases from J, the junction contained 9 bases not matched to a gene. The CDR3 DNA reads TGTGCCAGCAGTTGGAGGGACAGCGAAGTGAACACTGAAGCTTTCTTT. This translates into CASSWRDSEVNTEAFF.

The CDR3 sequence is CASSVTGGPYEQYF. As DNA, the CDR3 is TGCGCCAGCAGCGTGACAGGGGGCCCCTACGAGCAGTACTTC. This chain joins TRBV5-1 and TRBJ2-7; 10 nucleotides line up with TRBD1. Germline CDR1 reads SGHRS; CDR2 reads YFSETQ. V was pared by 4 bases and J by 2 bases, with 3 bases of the junction left unmatched. The CDR3 sequence is 14 residues long.

This clone has a count of ten or more. The chain uses TRBV5-6 and TRBJ2-3, with D unresolved. V gave up 0 bases and J gave up 2 bases, with 13 bases separating them. In germline, CDR1 is SGHDT, CDR2 YYEEEE. The CDR3 extends over 16 amino acids. CDR3 in DNA: TGTGCCAGCAGCTTGGACCTCAATGCCTACACAGATACGCAGTATTTT. It translates to CASSLDLNAYTDTQYF.

The chain links TRBV6-1 to TRBJ2-1; 14 positions match TRBD2. The V and J ends lost 4 bases and 0 bases, in that order; junction bases with no gene match: 5. The CDR3 contains 18 residues. Germline lookup yields CDR1 MNHNS and CDR2 SASEGT. CDR3 loop: CASSGLAGGSLSYNEQFF. CDR3 nucleotides: TGTGCCAGCAGTGGACTAGCGGGGGGGAGCCTCTCCTACAATGAGCAGTTCTTC.

The gene calls are TRBV27 and TRBJ1-5; D is ambiguous. The CDR3 contains 13 residues. The V gene lost 3 bases and the J gene lost 0 bases, with 3 bases spanning the gap. Germline V lookup: CDR1 MNHEY, CDR2 SMNVEV (reference sequence). In DNA, the CDR3 is TGTGCCAGCAGTTTTTATAGCAATCAGCCCCAGCATTTT. Translation gives CASSFYSNQPQHF.

This clone was seen a few times. The chain links TRBV18 to TRBJ2-6, with a tentative D call TRBD2 (6 bases). Germline V gives CDR1 KGHSH, CDR2 LQKENI. V lost 3 bases to trimming and J lost 0 bases, with 18 bases between them. This CDR3 contains 19 residues. CDR3 DNA: TGTGCCAGCTCACCGTCATCTAGCGTCTTCCTCTCTGGGGCCAACGTCCTGACTTTC. The encoded protein is CASSPSSSVFLSGANVLTF. Drawing the rest from reference TRBV18 and TRBJ2-6, the complete variable domain is NAGVMQNPRHLVRRRGQEARLRCSPMKGHSHVYWYRQLPEEGLKFMVYLQKENIIDESGMPKERFSAEFPKEGPSILRIQQVVRGDSAAYFCASSPSSSVFLSGANVLTFGAGSRLTVL.

The chain joins TRBV4-1 to TRBJ2-3, with TRBD2 as a possible D gene (6 bases). CDR3 length: 17 amino acids. V dropped 1 base and J dropped 8 bases, with 22 bases sitting between them. Germline V gene sequence: CDR1 MGHRA, CDR2 YSYEKL. The CDR3: CASSQVTGTSSSSTQYF. The CDR3 DNA sequence: TGCGCCAGCAGCCAAGTCACCGGGACTTCATCTAGTAGTACGCAGTATTTT.

The gene calls are TRBV7-8 and TRBJ2-7, with TRBD1 matching over 10 bases. V dropped 5 bases and J dropped 0; count of bases not matched to a gene: 4. CDR1 is SGHVS and CDR2 is FQNEAQ in the germline V gene. The CDR3 extends over 15 amino acids. In DNA form, the CDR3 reads TGTGCCAGCAGCCCCCGGGACAGGGGCTCCTACGAGCAGTACTTC. Translated, it gives CASSPRDRGSYEQYF.

This clone appeared once. V usage is TRBV30 and J usage is TRBJ1-2, with unresolved D. V lost 0 bases and J 4 bases, leaving 12 bases between the germline ends. Germline-derived CDR1 and CDR2 are GTSNPN and SVGIG (reference sequence). The CDR3 length is 14 residues. The CDR3 region is CAWSVPEGSYGYTF. In nucleotides, the CDR3 is TGTGCCTGGAGTGTACCCGAAGGGAGCTATGGCTACACCTTC.

This chain connects TRBV30 to TRBJ2-7; 7 nucleotides match TRBD2. The CDR3 length is 12 residues. Trimming at V came to 2 bases and at J to 7 bases, leaving 5 bases not matched to a gene. Germline values: CDR1 GTSNPN, CDR2 SVGIG (reference sequence). CDR3 DNA sequence: TGTGCCTGGAGTTTGGCGGGAGCTGAGCAGTACTTC. The encoded protein is CAWSLAGAEQYF.

V is TRBV11-2 and J is TRBJ2-2, with D uncertain. The length of the CDR3 is 18 residues. Trimming removed 5 bases at V and 6 bases at J, with 25 bases between. Per the germline V gene, CDR1 is SGHAT and CDR2 is FQNNGV. The CDR3, as DNA: TGTGCCAGCAGCCCCCGCTTCGGTGCGCCCACCTTCGCCGGGGAGCTGTTTTTT. Its translation: CASSPRFGAPTFAGELFF. The full variable domain, rest sourced from reference TRBV11-2 and TRBJ2-2, is EAGVAQSPRYKIIEKRQSVAFWCNPISGHATLYWYQQILGQGPKLLIQFQNNGVVDDSQLPKDRFSAERLKGVDSTLKIQPAKLEDSAVYLCASSPRFGAPTFAGELFFGEGSRLTVL.

This clone was observed a handful of times. The chain employs TRBV2 and TRBJ2-3, with TRBD1 matching over 8 bases. Trimming removed 5 bases from V and 4 bases from J; junction bases left unmatched: 5. The CDR3 has 14 residues. Germline assignment: CDR1 SNHLY and CDR2 FYNNEI. CDR3 sequence reads: CASSTGGSSDTQYF. The CDR3 nucleotides are TGTGCCAGCAGTACAGGGGGTAGTTCAGATACGCAGTATTTT.